Listed here is a single T cell receptor beta chain. The antigen remains unidentified. This sample is drawn from a study of cytomegalovirus exposure and HLA in healthy donors. General study points: Most TCR sequences were uncommon, yet certain public TCRs appeared in many donors. An analysis that was carried out later associated 17,000 or so TCR beta sequences with HLA alleles at 0.05 false discovery rate.

Germline V gene sequence: CDR1 SGDLS, CDR2 YYNGEE. Trimming took 4 bases from V and 0 from J; bases not matched to a gene: 14. The length of the CDR3 is 19 residues. With 60 Vbeta and 13 Jbeta primers, the PCR was carried out. As processed by the authors: A follow-up analysis tallied tens of millions of unique TCR beta chains, roughly 11 million shared. Clones were read by immunoSEQ multiplex PCR, and TCRdb kept only the in-frame ones, dropping some. V and J calls and clone size are given by that table; D and trimming were obtained from the DNA. Altogether about 160,000 clones are present, around 76% being singletons, with the ten largest covering approximately 1.4%.

The sequencing input was PBMCs. The sequence was obtained from a man between 60 and 70 years old in good health and CMV-seronegative. V and J are TRBV9 and TRBJ2-4; 9 bases are a match to TRBD1. The CDR3 DNA is TGTGCCAGCAGCAACACCCGGGACAGGGATTTTCGAGCCAAAAACATTCAGTACTTC. It encodes CASSNTRDRDFRAKNIQYF.